Detailed here is one T cell receptor (beta chain). One entry per CDR3 protein results from TCRdb running MiXCR on the RT-PCR reads. The data show about 700,000 distinct CDR3 sequences, approximately 15% seen once. The CDR3 consists of 15 residues. V lost 7 bases, J lost 4 bases, and 19 bases lay in between. Sequenced: memory CD4+ T cells from blood. The chain recombines TRBV12-3 or TRBV12-4 with TRBJ1-2; tentative D call: TRBD1 (5 bases). The sequence was collected from a female donor in good health, serving as a healthy control. In DNA form, the CDR3 reads TGTGCCAGCATCCGGGGAGTGGACCAGGGCTATGGCTACACCTTC. It yields the protein CASIRGVDQGYGYTF.